A single sample gave rise to the 5 T cell receptor beta chains below, sequenced in a study of blood T cell repertoires in COVID-19. This table comes from immunoSEQ multiplex PCR, and its TCRdb copy is limited to in-frame clones, with some not included. Counted here are around 86,000 clones, roughly 91% occurring once; the ten biggest clones make up roughly 5%. The sample was peripheral blood. These receptors all come from an elderly woman with acute or convalescent COVID-19.

The chain links TRBV5-6 to TRBJ2-7; TRBD1 might be the D (5 bases). The CDR3 totals 14 residues. V was clipped by 0 bases and J by 2 bases, with 9 bases between them. In germline, CDR1 is SGHDT, CDR2 YYEEEE. CDR3 DNA sequence: TGTGCCAGCAGCTTGGCCACAGGTGCCTACGAGCAGTACTTC. It specifies CASSLATGAYEQYF.

This chain connects TRBV3-1 (or the pseudogene TRBV3-2) to TRBJ2-5; D may be TRBD1 (5 bases). Germline lookup yields CDR1 LGHDT and CDR2 YNNKEL (reference sequence). With 0 bases removed from V and 4 bases from J, the gap between germline ends came to 15 bases. The length of the CDR3 is 16 residues. The CDR3 DNA sequence: TGTGCCAGCAGCCAAGAGACAGTAGTAGGTAGAGAGACCCAGTACTTC. It is translated as CASSQETVVGRETQYF.

The V and J genes are TRBV5-1 and TRBJ2-3; 10 bases fit TRBD1. Unmatched junction bases numbered 3, after V lost 1 base and J lost 4 bases. CDR1 is SGHRS, CDR2 YFSETQ, per germline. This CDR3 contains 15 residues. The CDR3 sequence is CASSLRQGAADTQYF. The CDR3 bases are TGCGCCAGCAGCTTGAGACAGGGGGCAGCAGATACGCAGTATTTT. The variable domain in full, completed from reference TRBV5-1 and TRBJ2-3, reads KAGVTQTPRYLIKTRGQQVTLSCSPISGHRSVSWYQQTPGQGLQFLFEYFSETQRNKGNFPGRFSGRQFSNSRSEMNVSTLELGDSALYLCASSLRQGAADTQYFGPGTRLTVL.

This chain links TRBV30 with TRBJ2-7; 10 nucleotides line up with TRBD2. With 4 bases clipped from V and 7 bases from J, the junction kept 10 bases outside the gene matches. This CDR3 contains 14 residues. Germline V gives CDR1 GTSNPN, CDR2 SVGIG (reference sequence). The chain's CDR3 is CAWNVLAGGTEQYF. The CDR3 DNA sequence: TGTGCCTGGAACGTCTTAGCGGGGGGCACGGAGCAGTACTTC.

V and J are TRBV7-9 and TRBJ1-1; 8 nucleotides match TRBD1. This CDR3 is 15 amino acids long. J was trimmed by 1 base and V by 5 bases; bases with no gene match: 6. Germline V gene sequence: CDR1 SEHNR, CDR2 FQNEAQ (reference sequence). As DNA, the CDR3 is TGTGCCAGCAGCCGATCGGGACAGGCGAACACTGAAGCTTTCTTT. As protein: CASSRSGQANTEAFF.